This T cell receptor beta chain was identified during a study of T-cell memory formation after mild COVID-19. Study in general: Most TCR clusters belonged to a single donor. General observations from the study: CD4/CD8 balance held among clones contracting day 15 to 85, and later expanders leaned CD4+.

Germline V gene data show CDR1 as KGHDR and CDR2 as SFDVKD. V lost 4 bases, J lost 6 bases, and 9 bases stayed unmatched. CDR3 length: 16 residues. This clonotype has more than one count but fewer than ten. What it binds is not known. From 5'RACE with constant-segment primers came TCR alpha and TCR beta cDNA libraries that carried sample barcodes and UMIs. TCRdb called the 5' RACE reads again in MiXCR, with one record for every CDR3 protein. The sample has roughly 340,000 distinct CDR3 sequences, around a sixth seen once. The sequenced sample consisted of PBMCs or a T cell subset sorted from them (not recorded which). The V call is TRBV24-1, the J call TRBJ2-1; 9 bases are shared with TRBD2. The sequence was obtained from a young man who had mild COVID-19 (a few samples of this study predate the infection). Cell type and time point are not known. The chain's CDR3 is CATSERRLAEPNEQFF. The CDR3 nucleotides are TGTGCCACCAGTGAACGCCGACTAGCGGAACCCAATGAGCAGTTCTTC.